A single sample gave rise to the 18 T cell receptor beta chains below, sequenced in a study of B cell selection in AIRE deficiency. The protocol was immunoSEQ multiplex PCR, while the TCRdb copy is restricted to in-frame clones and leaves out a portion. The table has about 23,000 clones, 97% seen once. Sorting defined conventional CD4 T cells as CD4+CD127+. The sample was conventional CD4+ T cells sorted from PBMCs. The origin of the receptors is a human donor with AIRE deficiency.

The rearrangement uses TRBV28 and TRBJ2-5, with 8 bases matching TRBD2. V gave up 4 bases and J gave up 3 bases; unmatched junction bases: 1. Germline V gene lookup returns CDR1 MDHEN and CDR2 SYDVKM. This CDR3 has 13 residues. CDR3 nucleotides: TGTGCCAGCAGTTCCGGGAGGGAAGAGACCCAGTACTTC. Translated: CASSSGREETQYF.

J is TRBJ2-7 and V is TRBV7-9; 12 bases agree with TRBD1. Per germline, CDR1 SEHNR and CDR2 FQNEAQ (reference sequence). CDR3 length: 15 amino acids. The J segment lost 2 bases and the V segment lost 3 bases, leaving 2 bases of the junction unmatched. Here the CDR3 DNA reads TGTGCCAGCAGCTTGGGACAGGGGGCGACCTACGAGCAGTACTTC. This codes for CASSLGQGATYEQYF. Using reference TRBV7-9 and TRBJ2-7 for the parts outside the CDR3, the full variable domain is DTGVSQNPRHKITKRGQNVTFRCDPISEHNRLYWYRQTLGQGPEFLTYFQNEAQLEKSRLLSDRFSAERPKGSFSTLEIQRTEQGDSAMYLCASSLGQGATYEQYFGPGTRLTVT.

The chain is built from TRBV11-1 and TRBJ2-3; TRBD2 agrees at 8 bases. The CDR3 runs 15 residues. Germline V gives CDR1 SGHAT, CDR2 FQDESV (reference sequence). V gave up 5 bases and J gave up 6 bases; unmatched junction bases: 10. Here the CDR3 reads CASSPPGLDHDTQYF. The CDR3 DNA is TGTGCCAGCAGCCCTCCGGGACTAGATCACGATACGCAGTATTTT.

The rearrangement joins TRBV2 to TRBJ1-2, with a possible D match to TRBD1 (5 bases). With 6 bases removed from V and 3 bases from J, the gap between germline ends came to 17 bases. The CDR3 is made up of 15 amino acids. The germline V gene has CDR1 SNHLY and CDR2 FYNNEI. CDR3 loop: CASSVGPPLDYGYTF. In nucleotides, the CDR3 is TGTGCCAGCAGCGTGGGACCGCCTTTAGACTATGGCTACACCTTC.

V gene TRBV19 combines with J gene TRBJ1-5; no clear D gene. Per germline, CDR1 LNHDA and CDR2 SQIVND (reference sequence). V shed 8 bases and J shed 1 base, with 12 bases lying between them. The CDR3 extends over 14 amino acids. CDR3 protein: CASSRHRSNQPQHF. The CDR3 bases are TGTGCCAGTTCAAGACACAGAAGCAATCAGCCCCAGCATTTT.

This chain uses TRBV14 with TRBJ1-2, with TRBD1 matching over 7 bases. Per germline, CDR1 SGHDN and CDR2 FVKESK. V lost 6 bases, J lost 4 bases, and 8 bases stayed unmatched. This CDR3 spans 14 amino acids. CDR3 region: CASSRDRAAYGYTF. CDR3 DNA sequence: TGTGCCAGCAGTCGCGACAGGGCTGCCTATGGCTACACCTTC.

The V and J genes are TRBV18 and TRBJ2-2; possible D gene TRBD2, 6 bases. This CDR3 spans 13 amino acids. V was cut by 7 bases and J by 7 bases, with 13 bases left in between. CDR1 KGHSH and CDR2 LQKENI come from the germline V gene. Here the CDR3 DNA reads TGTGCCAGCTTTCTTAGCGGCGGCGGGGAGCTGTTTTTT. Protein sequence: CASFLSGGGELFF. The complete variable domain, with remaining parts taken from reference TRBV18 and TRBJ2-2, reads NAGVMQNPRHLVRRRGQEARLRCSPMKGHSHVYWYRQLPEEGLKFMVYLQKENIIDESGMPKERFSAEFPKEGPSILRIQQVVRGDSAAYFCASFLSGGGELFFGEGSRLTVL.

The sample holds a few counts of this clone. The chain uses TRBV5-4 and TRBJ2-7; D remains ambiguous. CDR3 length equals 11 residues. V was pared by 1 base and J by 5 bases, with 4 bases between. CDR1 and CDR2 (germline): SGHNT, YYREEE (reference sequence). CDR3 in amino acids: CASSLLNEQYF. The CDR3 bases are TGTGCCAGCAGCTTGCTCAACGAGCAGTACTTC.

This chain joins TRBV19 and TRBJ1-5; no reliable D call. Trimming removed 5 bases from V and 4 bases from J, with 6 bases in between. Germline V CDR1 and CDR2: LNHDA, SQIVND (reference sequence). The CDR3 length is 12 residues. The CDR3 loop reads CASSLWNQPQHF. CDR3 sequence (DNA): TGTGCCAGTAGTCTTTGGAATCAGCCCCAGCATTTT.

V and J are TRBV4-3 and TRBJ2-2; 12 positions match TRBD2. This CDR3 is built from 16 residues. Unmatched junction bases numbered 6, after V lost 5 bases and J lost 5 bases. Per the germline V gene, CDR1 is LGHNA and CDR2 is YSLEER. CDR3 in DNA: TGCGCCAGCAGCACTGGACTAGCGGGATATACCGGGGAGCTGTTTTTT. Protein: CASSTGLAGYTGELFF.

The rearrangement uses TRBV28 and TRBJ2-2; 8 bases fit TRBD1. Per germline, CDR1 MDHEN and CDR2 SYDVKM. Trimming took 2 bases from V and 5 from J; bases not matched to a gene: 7. This CDR3 region has 16 residues. The CDR3 spells CASSLNQGAGTGELFF. The CDR3 nucleotides read TGTGCCAGCAGTTTAAACCAGGGGGCCGGGACCGGGGAGCTGTTTTTT.

The rearrangement links TRBV28 to TRBJ2-7, with TRBD2 matching over 14 bases. Trimming removed 2 bases from V and 4 bases from J; junction bases left unmatched: 16. Germline CDR1 reads MDHEN; CDR2 reads SYDVKM. The CDR3 runs 20 residues. CDR3 amino acids: CASSLGGLAGALRWMYEQYF. DNA for the CDR3: TGTGCCAGCAGTTTAGGGGGACTAGCGGGAGCGCTTCGATGGATGTACGAGCAGTACTTC.

This sequence joins TRBV10-3 and TRBJ1-5; tentatively, D is TRBD1 (6 bases). V lost 6 bases and J lost 6, with 15 bases in between. CDR3 length: 14 amino acids. CDR1 is ENHRY and CDR2 is SYGVKD in the germline V gene. CDR3 sequence reads: CAISPGGDIQPQHF. CDR3 bases: TGTGCCATCAGCCCTGGGGGGGACATTCAGCCCCAGCATTTT.

The chain employs TRBV29-1 and TRBJ1-2, with D hard to call. Between the trimmed V and J ends, which lost 4 bases and 1 base, there was a span of 10 bases. The V gene's germline CDR1 is SQVTM and CDR2 ANQGSEA. The CDR3 totals 13 residues. The DNA of the CDR3 is TGCAGCGTTGGACGGAATTTTAACTATGGCTACACCTTC. It translates to CSVGRNFNYGYTF.

The chain recombines TRBV9 with TRBJ1-2; D gene uncertain. Germline V CDR1 and CDR2: SGDLS, YYNGEE. Trimming pared 5 bases from V and 8 bases from J, leaving 10 bases between. The CDR3 covers 11 residues. The CDR3 here is CASSLYDGYTF. The DNA for the CDR3 is TGTGCCAGCAGTCTCTATGACGGCTACACCTTC.

This chain links TRBV19 with TRBJ1-1; TRBD1 agrees at 7 bases. CDR3 size: 14 residues. The V gene end was trimmed by 6 bases and the J gene end by 5 bases; junction bases not matched to a gene: 9. CDR1 is LNHDA and CDR2 is SQIVND in the germline V gene (reference sequence). The CDR3 reads CASRPRDRWTEAFF. DNA of the CDR3: TGTGCCAGTAGACCCCGGGACAGATGGACTGAAGCTTTCTTT.

The V and J genes are TRBV5-1 and TRBJ2-5; D tentatively fits TRBD1 or TRBD2 (5 bases each). V was trimmed by 6 bases and J by 4 bases, leaving 19 bases between them. The germline CDR1 and CDR2 sequences are SGHRS and YFSETQ. The CDR3 covers 15 residues. CDR3 amino acids: CASNHGTRAPETQYF. The CDR3 DNA reads as TGCGCCAGCAACCACGGGACCCGCGCCCCAGAGACCCAGTACTTC. The whole variable domain, filled in from reference TRBV5-1 and TRBJ2-5, reads KAGVTQTPRYLIKTRGQQVTLSCSPISGHRSVSWYQQTPGQGLQFLFEYFSETQRNKGNFPGRFSGRQFSNSRSEMNVSTLELGDSALYLCASNHGTRAPETQYFGPGTRLLVL.

The chain joins TRBV6-1 to TRBJ2-5, with D possibly TRBD2 on 6 matching bases. V lost 8 bases and J 5 bases, leaving 15 bases between the germline ends. The CDR3 is 13 residues long. The germline V gene has CDR1 MNHNS and CDR2 SASEGT. The CDR3 reads CASRVSSEETQYF. The CDR3 DNA sequence: TGTGCCAGCCGAGTATCTAGCGAGGAGACCCAGTACTTC.